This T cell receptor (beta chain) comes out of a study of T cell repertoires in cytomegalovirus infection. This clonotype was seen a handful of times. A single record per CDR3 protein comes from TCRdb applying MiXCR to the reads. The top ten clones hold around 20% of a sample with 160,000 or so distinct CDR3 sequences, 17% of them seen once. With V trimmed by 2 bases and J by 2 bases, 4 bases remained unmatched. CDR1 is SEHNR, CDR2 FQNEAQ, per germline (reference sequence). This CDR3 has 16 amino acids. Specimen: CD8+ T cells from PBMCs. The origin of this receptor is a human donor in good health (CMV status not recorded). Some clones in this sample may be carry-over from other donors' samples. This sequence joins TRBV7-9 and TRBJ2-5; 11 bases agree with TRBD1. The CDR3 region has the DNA TGTGCCAGCAGCTTAAGGACAGGGGGCCGGCAAGAGACCCAGTACTTC. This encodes CASSLRTGGRQETQYF.